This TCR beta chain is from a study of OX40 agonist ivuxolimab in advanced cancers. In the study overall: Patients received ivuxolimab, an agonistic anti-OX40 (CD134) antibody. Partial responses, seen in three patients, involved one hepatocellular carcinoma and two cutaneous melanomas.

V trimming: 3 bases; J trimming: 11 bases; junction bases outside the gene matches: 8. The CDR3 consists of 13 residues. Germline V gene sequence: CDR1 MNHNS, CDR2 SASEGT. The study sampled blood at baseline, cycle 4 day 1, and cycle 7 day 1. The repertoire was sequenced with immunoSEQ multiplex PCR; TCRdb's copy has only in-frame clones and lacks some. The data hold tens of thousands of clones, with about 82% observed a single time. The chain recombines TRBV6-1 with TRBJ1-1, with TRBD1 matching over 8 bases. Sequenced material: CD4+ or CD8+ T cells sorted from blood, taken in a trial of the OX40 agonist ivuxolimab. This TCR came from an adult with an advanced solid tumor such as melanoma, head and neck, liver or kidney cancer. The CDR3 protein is CASSDQGASGAFF. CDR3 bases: TGTGCCAGCAGTGATCAGGGGGCTAGTGGTGCTTTCTTT.